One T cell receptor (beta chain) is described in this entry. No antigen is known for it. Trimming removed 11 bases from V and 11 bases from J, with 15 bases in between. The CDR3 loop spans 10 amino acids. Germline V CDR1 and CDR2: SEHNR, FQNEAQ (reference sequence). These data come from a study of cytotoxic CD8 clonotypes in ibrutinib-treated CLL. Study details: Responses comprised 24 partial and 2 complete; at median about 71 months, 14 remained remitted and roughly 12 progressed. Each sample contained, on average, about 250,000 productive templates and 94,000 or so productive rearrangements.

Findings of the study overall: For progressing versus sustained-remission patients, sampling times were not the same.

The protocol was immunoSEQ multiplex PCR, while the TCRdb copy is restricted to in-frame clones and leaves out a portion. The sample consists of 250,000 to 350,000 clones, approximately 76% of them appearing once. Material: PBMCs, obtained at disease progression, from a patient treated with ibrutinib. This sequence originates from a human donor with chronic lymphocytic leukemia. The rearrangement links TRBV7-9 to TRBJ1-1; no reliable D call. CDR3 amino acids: CAGAPGDAFF. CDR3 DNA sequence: TGTGCCGGTGCGCCCGGGGATGCTTTCTTT.